Presented here are 12 T cell receptor beta chains from one specimen sequenced in a study of regulatory T cells in long-lasting Graves disease. As to time point: newly diagnosed GD, antithyroid drugs for less than 3 months. PBMC RNA served as the TCR library source. TCR beta libraries were built with iRepertoire HTBI primers and Arm-PCR of CDR3 regions. From the multiplex PCR reads, TCRdb called clonotypes with MiXCR, one entry per CDR3 protein. The sample has about 220,000 distinct CDR3 sequences, roughly 19% seen once. The same specimen was also included in a second study, on T cells in Graves' hyperthyroidism and ophthalmopathy.

The starting material was peripheral blood mononuclear cells (PBMCs), obtained at new diagnosis, from a patient treated with antithyroid drugs. The receptors come from a woman in her twenties or thirties with Graves disease.

This clonotype occurred many times. The chain couples TRBV28 to TRBJ1-6; the match to TRBD1 covers 7 bases. V lost 10 bases and J lost 7; bases outside the gene matches: 4. This CDR3 region has 12 residues. The V gene's germline CDR1 is MDHEN and CDR2 SYDVKM. CDR3 sequence reads: CATRGYNSPLHF. In DNA form, the CDR3 reads TGTGCCACCAGGGGGTACAATTCACCCCTCCACTTT.

This clonotype appeared many times. The chain has TRBV20-1 and TRBJ1-3; D gene ambiguous. This CDR3 spans 15 amino acids. CDR1 is DFQATT, CDR2 SNEGSKA, per germline (reference sequence). With 3 bases removed from V and 0 bases from J, the gap between germline ends came to 12 bases. CDR3 DNA sequence: TGCAGTGCTAGGGCTGGTCGCCGCTCTGGAAACACCATATATTTT. Amino acids: CSARAGRRSGNTIYF.

About this clonotype itself: In this CDR3 the conserved last residue, phenylalanine or tryptophan, is missing, so a read error is likely. The chain is built from TRBV24-1 and TRBJ1-5; 8 bases are shared with TRBD1. J was trimmed by 0 bases and V by 9 bases; bases with no gene match: 12. The CDR3 totals 17 residues. CDR1 is KGHDR, CDR2 SFDVKD, per germline. The CDR3: CATPSTGTGHSNQPQHL. As DNA, the CDR3 is TGTGCCACCCCATCGACTGGGACAGGCCATAGCAATCAGCCCCAGCATTTG.

This clonotype was detected ten times or more. The chain combines TRBV4-2 with TRBJ2-7; 7 bases line up with TRBD2. With V trimmed by 4 bases and J by 5 bases, 5 bases remained unmatched. The CDR3 sequence is 13 residues long. CDR1 is LGHNA, CDR2 YNFKEQ, per germline. In nucleotides, the CDR3 is TGTGCCAGCAGCCGCGGGGCGGGAGACGAGCAGTACTTC. It translates to CASSRGAGDEQYF.

Comment on this clonotype: One base away lies a much larger clone, so this may be a sequencing read error. This sequence joins TRBV3-1 and TRBJ2-5; D perhaps matches TRBD2 (5 bases). Germline V gene sequence: CDR1 LGHDT, CDR2 YNNKEL (reference sequence). CDR3 length: 14 amino acids. The CDR3 coding sequence is TGTGCCAGCACCGGCCCGCGGGCTCCAGAGACCCGGTACTTC. Translation gives CASTGPRAPETRYF.

This clonotype was seen at least ten times. V is TRBV27 and J is TRBJ2-1; a weak D match, TRBD2 (5 bases). Germline assignment: CDR1 MNHEY and CDR2 SMNVEV (reference sequence). The ends were cut back, 7 bases at V and 0 bases at J, with 16 bases in the middle. The CDR3 has 16 amino acids. CDR3 sequence reads: CASKILTGSSYNEQFF. In nucleotides, the CDR3 is TGTGCCAGCAAGATCCTGACTGGGAGCTCCTACAATGAGCAGTTCTTC.

The chain has TRBV20-1 and TRBJ1-6; the D gene is possibly TRBD1 (5 bases). The CDR3 covers 19 residues. The germline V gene encodes CDR1 DFQATT and CDR2 SNEGSKA (reference sequence). V was shortened by 0 bases and J by 8 bases, with 26 bases between the two germline ends. CDR3 protein: CSARDWAGHLSGGDSPLHF. The CDR3 DNA follows: TGCAGTGCTAGAGATTGGGCCGGACACCTCTCTGGGGGAGATTCACCCCTCCACTTT.

In its sample, this clonotype was seen many times. The genes are TRBV5-1 and TRBJ2-3; 8 positions match TRBD1. The CDR3 has 16 amino acids. The ends lost 4 bases at V and 2 bases at J; junction bases unmatched: 9. Germline V CDR1 and CDR2: SGHRS, YFSETQ. The CDR3 sequence: CASSPPGQDYTDTQYF. Here the CDR3 DNA reads TGCGCCAGCAGCCCACCGGGACAGGACTACACAGATACGCAGTATTTT.

This clonotype was counted many times. This rearrangement joins TRBV19 to TRBJ2-1; D uncertain. In germline, CDR1 is LNHDA, CDR2 SQIVND (reference sequence). With 11 bases removed from V and 4 bases from J, the gap between germline ends came to 18 bases. The length of the CDR3 is 14 residues. The DNA for the CDR3 is TGTGCCCCCCCCAGTCCAGAACATTACAATGAGCAGTTCTTC. It codes for CAPPSPEHYNEQFF.

This clonotype was counted at least ten times. The chain links TRBV11-2 to TRBJ2-1; D is possibly TRBD1 (5 bases). V was pared by 2 bases and J by 0 bases, with 14 bases between. The CDR3 extends over 17 amino acids. Germline V gene sequence: CDR1 SGHAT, CDR2 FQNNGV. The CDR3 is CASSLPKGLSSYNEQFF. Written as DNA, the CDR3 is TGTGCCAGCAGCTTACCAAAGGGGCTGAGCTCCTACAATGAGCAGTTCTTC.

There are many counts of this clonotype. The V call is TRBV7-8, the J call TRBJ2-7, with a tentative D call TRBD2 (7 bases). The CDR3 totals 14 residues. The germline gives CDR1 SGHVS, CDR2 FQNEAQ. V lost 11 bases, J lost 5 bases, and 22 bases lay in between. DNA of the CDR3: TGTGCCTCCACGGGGGGCTCTGGGCGGGACGAGCAGTACTTC. Its translation: CASTGGSGRDEQYF.

At least ten counts were recorded for this clonotype. V gene TRBV28 combines with J gene TRBJ1-2; the D is unclear. The CDR3 is 12 amino acids. CDR1 is MDHEN and CDR2 is SYDVKM in the germline V gene. Trimming took 6 bases from V and 8 from J, leaving 13 bases between them. The CDR3 sequence is CASSSPFGGYTF. For the CDR3, the DNA is TGTGCCAGCAGCTCCCCCTTTGGGGGCTACACCTTC.